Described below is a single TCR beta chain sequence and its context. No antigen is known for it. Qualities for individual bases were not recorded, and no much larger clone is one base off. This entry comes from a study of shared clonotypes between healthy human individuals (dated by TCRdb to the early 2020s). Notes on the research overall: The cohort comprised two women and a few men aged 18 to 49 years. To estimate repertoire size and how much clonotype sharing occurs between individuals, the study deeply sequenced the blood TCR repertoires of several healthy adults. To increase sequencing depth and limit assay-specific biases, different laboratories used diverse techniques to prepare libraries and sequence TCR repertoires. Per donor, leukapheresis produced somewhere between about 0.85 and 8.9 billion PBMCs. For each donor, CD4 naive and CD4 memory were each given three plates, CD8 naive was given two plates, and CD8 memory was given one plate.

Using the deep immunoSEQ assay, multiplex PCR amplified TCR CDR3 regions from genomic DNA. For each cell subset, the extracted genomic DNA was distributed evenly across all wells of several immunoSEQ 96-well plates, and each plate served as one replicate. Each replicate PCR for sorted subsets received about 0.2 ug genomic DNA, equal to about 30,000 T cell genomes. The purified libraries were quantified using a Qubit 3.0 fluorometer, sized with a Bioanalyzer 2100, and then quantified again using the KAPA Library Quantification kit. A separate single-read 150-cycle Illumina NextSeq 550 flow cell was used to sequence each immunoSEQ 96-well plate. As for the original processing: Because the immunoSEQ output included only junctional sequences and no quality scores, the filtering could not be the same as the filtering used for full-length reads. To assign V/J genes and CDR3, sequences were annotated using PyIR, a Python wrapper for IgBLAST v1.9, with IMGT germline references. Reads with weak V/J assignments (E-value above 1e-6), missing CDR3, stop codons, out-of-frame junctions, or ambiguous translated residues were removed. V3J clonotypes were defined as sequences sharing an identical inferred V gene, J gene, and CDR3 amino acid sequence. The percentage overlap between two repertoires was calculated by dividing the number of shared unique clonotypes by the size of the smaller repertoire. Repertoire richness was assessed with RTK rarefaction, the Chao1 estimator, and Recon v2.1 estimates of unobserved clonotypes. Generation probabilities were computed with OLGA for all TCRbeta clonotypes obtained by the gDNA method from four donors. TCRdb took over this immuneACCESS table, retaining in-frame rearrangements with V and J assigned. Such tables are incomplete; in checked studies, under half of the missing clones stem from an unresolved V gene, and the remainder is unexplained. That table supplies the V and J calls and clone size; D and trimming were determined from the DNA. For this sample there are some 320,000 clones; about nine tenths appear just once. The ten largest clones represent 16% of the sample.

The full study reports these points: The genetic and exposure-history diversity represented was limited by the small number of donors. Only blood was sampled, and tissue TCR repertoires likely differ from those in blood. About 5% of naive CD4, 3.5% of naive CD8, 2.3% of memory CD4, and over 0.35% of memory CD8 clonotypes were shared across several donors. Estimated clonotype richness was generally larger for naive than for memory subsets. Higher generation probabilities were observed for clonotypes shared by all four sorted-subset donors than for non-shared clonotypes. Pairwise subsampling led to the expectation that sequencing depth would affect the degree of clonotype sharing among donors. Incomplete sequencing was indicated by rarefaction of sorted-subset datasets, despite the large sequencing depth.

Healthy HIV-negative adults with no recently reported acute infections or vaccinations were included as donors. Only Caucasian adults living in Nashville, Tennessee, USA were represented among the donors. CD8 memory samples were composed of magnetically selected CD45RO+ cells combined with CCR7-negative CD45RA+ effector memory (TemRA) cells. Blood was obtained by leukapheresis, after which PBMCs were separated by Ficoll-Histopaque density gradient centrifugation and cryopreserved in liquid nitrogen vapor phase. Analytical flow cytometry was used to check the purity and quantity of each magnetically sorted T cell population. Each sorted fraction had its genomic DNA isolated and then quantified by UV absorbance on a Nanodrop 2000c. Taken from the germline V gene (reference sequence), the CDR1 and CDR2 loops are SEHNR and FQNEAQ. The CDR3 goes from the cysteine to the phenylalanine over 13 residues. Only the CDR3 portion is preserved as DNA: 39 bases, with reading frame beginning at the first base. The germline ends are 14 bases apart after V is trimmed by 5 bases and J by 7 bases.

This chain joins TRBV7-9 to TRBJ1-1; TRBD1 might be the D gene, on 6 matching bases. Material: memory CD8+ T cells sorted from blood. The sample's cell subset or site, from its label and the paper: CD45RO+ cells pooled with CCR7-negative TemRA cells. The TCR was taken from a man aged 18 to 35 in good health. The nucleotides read TGTGCCAGCAGCCCGGGGGCACAGATTGAAGCTTTCTTT. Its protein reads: CASSPGAQIEAFF.